This T cell receptor beta chain emerged from a study of radiation and T cells in renal cell carcinoma. Between the trimmed V and J ends, which lost 2 bases and 6 bases, there was a span of 18 bases. Germline V gene sequence: CDR1 SGHRS, CDR2 YFSETQ. The CDR3 has 15 residues. The assay was immunoSEQ multiplex PCR, and TCRdb's table has in-frame clones only and misses some. The sample shows about 130,000 clones, 81% of them seen only once. Stated time point: blood 2 weeks post-SBRT. The sample's treatment: 15 Gy SBRT to primary tumor, nephrectomy 4 weeks later. This chain joins TRBV5-1 and TRBJ2-7, with D possibly being TRBD1 or TRBD2 (5 bases each). The specimen was blood, collected from a patient whose treatment included radiotherapy and nephrectomy. The sequence was obtained from a man in his forties or fifties with renal cell carcinoma. CDR3 nucleotide sequence: TGCGCCAGCAGCTTTGTGTCGGGGCAGGCTCTCGAGCAGTACTTC. Its protein product is CASSFVSGQALEQYF.